A single sample is the source of the 5 T cell receptor beta chains below, sequenced in a study of cytomegalovirus exposure and HLA in healthy donors. Some clones are missing from TCRdb's copy, which holds only in-frame ones; the method was immunoSEQ multiplex PCR. The table has about 330,000 clones, around 87% seen once. Sequenced: PBMCs. All receptors come from a woman aged 25 to 39 in good health and CMV-seropositive.

The rearrangement joins TRBV29-1 to TRBJ2-5; D is uncertain. This CDR3 is built from 14 residues. V dropped 4 bases and J dropped 5 bases, with 17 bases sitting between them. Looked up from germline, CDR1 is SQVTM and CDR2 is ANQGSEA. CDR3 nucleotides: TGCAGCGTTGGAGAAGGAAGGTGGACGGAGACCCAGTACTTC. Protein sequence: CSVGEGRWTETQYF.

Concerning this clone: Other DNA sequences within the sample encode an identical CDR3. The V and J genes are TRBV9 and TRBJ2-3, with unresolved D. The germline V and J ends were trimmed by 7 bases and 6 bases, with 6 bases remaining between them. Germline CDR1 reads SGDLS; CDR2 reads YYNGEE. CDR3 length: 10 residues. CDR3 region: CASSGDTQYF. CDR3 nucleotides: TGTGCCAGCTCCGGGGATACGCAGTATTTT.

This chain uses TRBV15 with TRBJ2-7; D is ambiguous. This CDR3 is 14 amino acids long. Trimming pared 6 bases from V and 0 bases from J, leaving 12 bases between. Germline V lookup: CDR1 LNHNV, CDR2 YYDKDF (reference sequence). Written as DNA, the CDR3 is TGTGCCACCAGTAGCAGCACTAACTCCTACGAGCAGTACTTC. It specifies CATSSSTNSYEQYF. The complete variable domain, with remaining parts taken from reference TRBV15 and TRBJ2-7, reads DAMVIQNPRYQVTQFGKPVTLSCSQTLNHNVMYWYQQKSSQAPKLLFHYYDKDFNNEADTPDNFQSRRPNTSFCFLDIRSPGLGDTAMYLCATSSSTNSYEQYFGPGTRLTVT.

Of note for this clone: Within the sample, other DNA sequences also encode this same CDR3. The chain uses TRBV29-1 and TRBJ2-3, with D perhaps assigned TRBD1 or TRBD2 (5 bases each). The V end lost 4 bases, the J end lost 3 bases, and 8 bases lay between the germline ends. CDR1 is SQVTM, CDR2 ANQGSEA, per germline. The CDR3 is 12 residues long. Here the CDR3 DNA reads TGCAGCGTTGGGGGGAGTACAGATACGCAGTATTTT. As protein: CSVGGSTDTQYF.

The chain uses TRBV7-3 and TRBJ2-1, with a weak D call TRBD1 (5 bases). This CDR3 comprises 12 residues. Germline V gives CDR1 SGHTA, CDR2 FQGTGA. The germline V and J ends were trimmed by 5 bases and 10 bases, with 12 bases remaining between them. The CDR3 loop is CASSLRAGEQFF. The DNA for the CDR3 is TGTGCCAGCAGCCTCCGGGCAGGGGAGCAGTTCTTC.